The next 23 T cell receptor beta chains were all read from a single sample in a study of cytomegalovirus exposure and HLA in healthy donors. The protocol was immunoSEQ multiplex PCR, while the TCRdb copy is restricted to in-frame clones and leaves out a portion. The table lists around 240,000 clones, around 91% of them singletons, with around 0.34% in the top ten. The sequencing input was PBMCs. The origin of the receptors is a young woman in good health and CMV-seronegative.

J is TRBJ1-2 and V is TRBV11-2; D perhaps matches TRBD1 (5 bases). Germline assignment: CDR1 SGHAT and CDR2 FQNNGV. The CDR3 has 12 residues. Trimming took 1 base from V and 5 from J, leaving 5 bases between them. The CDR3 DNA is TGTGCCAGCAGCTTAGCAGGGTATGGCTACACCTTC. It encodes CASSLAGYGYTF.

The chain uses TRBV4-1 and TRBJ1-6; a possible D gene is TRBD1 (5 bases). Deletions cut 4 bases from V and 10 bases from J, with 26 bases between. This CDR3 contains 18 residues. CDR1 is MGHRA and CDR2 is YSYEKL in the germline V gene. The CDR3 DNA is TGCGCCAGCAGCCTAGGGGTGAGGGAGGTGAGCTCGAAATCACCCCTCCACTTT. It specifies CASSLGVREVSSKSPLHF.

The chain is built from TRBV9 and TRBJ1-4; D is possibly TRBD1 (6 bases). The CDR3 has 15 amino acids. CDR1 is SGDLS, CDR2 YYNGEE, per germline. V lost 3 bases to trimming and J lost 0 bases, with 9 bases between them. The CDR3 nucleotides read TGTGCCAGCAGCGAGGGGGGGTCAACTAATGAAAAACTGTTTTTT. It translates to CASSEGGSTNEKLFF.

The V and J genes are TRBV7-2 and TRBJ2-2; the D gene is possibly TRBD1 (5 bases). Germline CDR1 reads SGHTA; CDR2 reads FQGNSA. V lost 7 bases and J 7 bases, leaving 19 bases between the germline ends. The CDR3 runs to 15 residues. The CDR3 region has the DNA TGTGCCAGCACTACTTCCGGCAGGGCAATCGGGGAGCTGTTTTTT. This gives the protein CASTTSGRAIGELFF.

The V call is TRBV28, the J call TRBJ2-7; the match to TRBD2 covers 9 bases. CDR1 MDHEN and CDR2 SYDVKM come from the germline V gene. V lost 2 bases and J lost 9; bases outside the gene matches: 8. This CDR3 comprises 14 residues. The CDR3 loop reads CASSLGIAGVRQYF. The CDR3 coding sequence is TGTGCCAGCAGTTTAGGGATAGCGGGGGTAAGGCAGTACTTC.

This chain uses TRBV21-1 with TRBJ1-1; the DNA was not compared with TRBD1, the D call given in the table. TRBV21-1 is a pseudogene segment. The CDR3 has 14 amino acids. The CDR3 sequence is CASSTGQRNTEAFF. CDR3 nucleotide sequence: TGTGCCAGCAGCACGGGACAGCGAAACACTGAAGCTTTCTTT.

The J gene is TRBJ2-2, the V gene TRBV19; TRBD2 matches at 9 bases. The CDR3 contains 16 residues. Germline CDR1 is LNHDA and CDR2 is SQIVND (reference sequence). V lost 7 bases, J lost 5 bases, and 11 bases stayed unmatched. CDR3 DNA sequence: TGTGCCAGTACCGTGGTCCTAGCGGGGCCGACCGGGGAGCTGTTTTTT. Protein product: CASTVVLAGPTGELFF. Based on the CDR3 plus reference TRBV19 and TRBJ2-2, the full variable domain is DGGITQSPKYLFRKEGQNVTLSCEQNLNHDAMYWYRQDPGQGLRLIYYSQIVNDFQKGDIAEGYSVSREKKESFPLTVTSAQKNPTAFYLCASTVVLAGPTGELFFGEGSRLTVL.

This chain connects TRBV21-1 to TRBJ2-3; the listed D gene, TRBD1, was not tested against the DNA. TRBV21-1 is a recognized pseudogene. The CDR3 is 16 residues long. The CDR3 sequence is CASRPTERGFTDTQYF. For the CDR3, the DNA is TGTGCCAGCAGACCGACCGAGAGGGGGTTCACAGATACGCAGTATTTT.

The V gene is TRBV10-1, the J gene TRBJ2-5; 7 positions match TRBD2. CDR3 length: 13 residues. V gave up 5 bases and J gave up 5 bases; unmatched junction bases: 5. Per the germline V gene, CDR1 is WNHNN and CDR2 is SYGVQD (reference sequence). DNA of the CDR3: TGCGCCAGCAGTTCTAGCGGCGGGGAGACCCAGTACTTC. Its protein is CASSSSGGETQYF.

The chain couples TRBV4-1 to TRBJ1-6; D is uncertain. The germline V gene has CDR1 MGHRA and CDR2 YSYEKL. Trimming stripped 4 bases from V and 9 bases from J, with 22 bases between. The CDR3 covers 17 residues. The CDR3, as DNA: TGCGCCAGCAGCCTCGAAAACCAAGACTTGGGAGGTTCACCCCTCCACTTT. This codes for CASSLENQDLGGSPLHF.

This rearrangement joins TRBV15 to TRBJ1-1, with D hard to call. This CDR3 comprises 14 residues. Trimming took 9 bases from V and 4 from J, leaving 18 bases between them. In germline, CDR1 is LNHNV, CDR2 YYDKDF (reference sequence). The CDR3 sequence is CATAADPTGTEAFF. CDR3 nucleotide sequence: TGTGCCACTGCGGCAGACCCGACGGGCACTGAAGCTTTCTTT.

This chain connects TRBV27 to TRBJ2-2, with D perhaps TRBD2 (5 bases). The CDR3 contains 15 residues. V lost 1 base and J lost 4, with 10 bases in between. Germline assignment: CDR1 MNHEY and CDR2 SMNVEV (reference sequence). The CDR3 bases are TGTGCCAGCAGTTTATTTGGGAGTCCCACCGGGGAGCTGTTTTTT. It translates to CASSLFGSPTGELFF.

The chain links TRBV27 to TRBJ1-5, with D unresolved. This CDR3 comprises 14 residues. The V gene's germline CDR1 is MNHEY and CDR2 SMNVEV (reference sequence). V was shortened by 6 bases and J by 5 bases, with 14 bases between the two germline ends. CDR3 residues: CASSPTGSHQPQHF. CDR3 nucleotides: TGTGCCAGCAGCCCCACGGGGTCCCATCAGCCCCAGCATTTT.

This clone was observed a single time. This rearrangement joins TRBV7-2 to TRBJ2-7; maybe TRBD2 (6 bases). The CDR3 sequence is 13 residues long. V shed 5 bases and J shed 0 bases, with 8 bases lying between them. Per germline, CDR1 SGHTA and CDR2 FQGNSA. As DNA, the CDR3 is TGTGCCAGCAGCGCGGGGCCCTCCTACGAGCAGTACTTC. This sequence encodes CASSAGPSYEQYF.

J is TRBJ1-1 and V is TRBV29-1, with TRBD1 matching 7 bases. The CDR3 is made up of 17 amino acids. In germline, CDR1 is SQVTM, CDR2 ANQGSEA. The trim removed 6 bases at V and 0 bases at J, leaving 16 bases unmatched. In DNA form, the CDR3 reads TGCAGCGTAACCGGGACAGCGACGTATCGTATGAACACTGAAGCTTTCTTT. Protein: CSVTGTATYRMNTEAFF.

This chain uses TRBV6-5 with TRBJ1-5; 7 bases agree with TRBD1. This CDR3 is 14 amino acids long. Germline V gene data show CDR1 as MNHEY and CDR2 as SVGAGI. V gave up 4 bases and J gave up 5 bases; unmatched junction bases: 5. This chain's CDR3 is CASSSRQGDQPQHF. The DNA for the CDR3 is TGTGCCAGCAGTTCCAGACAGGGTGATCAGCCCCAGCATTTT.

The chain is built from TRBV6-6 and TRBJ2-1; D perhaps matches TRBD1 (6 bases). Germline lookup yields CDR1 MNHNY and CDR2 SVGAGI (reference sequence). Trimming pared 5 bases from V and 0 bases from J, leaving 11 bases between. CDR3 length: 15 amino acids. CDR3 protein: CASSGQLSSYNEQFF. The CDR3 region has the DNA TGTGCCAGCAGTGGACAGTTGAGCTCCTACAATGAGCAGTTCTTC.

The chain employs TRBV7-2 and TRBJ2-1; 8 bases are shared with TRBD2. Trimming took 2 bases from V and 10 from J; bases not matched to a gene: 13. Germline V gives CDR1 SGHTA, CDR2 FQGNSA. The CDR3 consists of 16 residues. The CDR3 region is CASSLLAGGLFGEQFF. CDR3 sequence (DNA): TGTGCCAGCAGCTTATTGGCGGGGGGCCTCTTTGGGGAGCAGTTCTTC.

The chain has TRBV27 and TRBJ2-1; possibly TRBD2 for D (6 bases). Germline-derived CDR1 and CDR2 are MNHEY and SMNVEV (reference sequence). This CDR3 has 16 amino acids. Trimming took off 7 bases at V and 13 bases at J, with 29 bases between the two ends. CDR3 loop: CASKVSTGSAMLEQFF. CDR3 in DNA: TGTGCCAGCAAAGTCTCGACCGGGAGCGCGATGCTCGAACAGTTCTTC.

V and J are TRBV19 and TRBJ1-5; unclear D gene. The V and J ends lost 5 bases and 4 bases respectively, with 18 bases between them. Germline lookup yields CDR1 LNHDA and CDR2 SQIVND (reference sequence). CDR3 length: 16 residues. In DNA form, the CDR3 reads TGTGCCAGTAGTCCCTCTGTTACAGTGCAGAATCAGCCCCAGCATTTT. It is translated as CASSPSVTVQNQPQHF.

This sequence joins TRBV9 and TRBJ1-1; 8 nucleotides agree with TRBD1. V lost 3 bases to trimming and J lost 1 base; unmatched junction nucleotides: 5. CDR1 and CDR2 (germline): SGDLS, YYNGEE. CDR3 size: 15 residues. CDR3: CASSAGQGWNTEAFF. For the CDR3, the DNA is TGTGCCAGCAGCGCCGGACAGGGCTGGAACACTGAAGCTTTCTTT.

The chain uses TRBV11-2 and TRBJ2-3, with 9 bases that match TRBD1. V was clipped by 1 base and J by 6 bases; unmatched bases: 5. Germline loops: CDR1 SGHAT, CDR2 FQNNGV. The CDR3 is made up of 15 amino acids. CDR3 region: CASSLGTTGGDTQYF. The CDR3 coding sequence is TGTGCCAGCAGCTTAGGAACGACAGGGGGGGATACGCAGTATTTT.

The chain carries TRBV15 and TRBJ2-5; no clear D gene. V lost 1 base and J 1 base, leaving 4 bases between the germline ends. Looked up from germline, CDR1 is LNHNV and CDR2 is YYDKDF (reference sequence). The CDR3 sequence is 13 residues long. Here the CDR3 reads CATSRVIQETQYF. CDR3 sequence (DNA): TGTGCCACCAGCAGAGTTATCCAAGAGACCCAGTACTTC.